A selection of T cell receptor beta chains follows, all from one sample in a study of a mutant IDH1 vaccine in newly diagnosed glioma. For these TCRs, the target antigens are not known. The method was immunoSEQ multiplex PCR; TCRdb's version includes in-frame clones alone and lacks a portion of them. The sample has roughly 60,000 clones; around 74% are singletons. Sequenced material: PBMCs, taken from a glioma patient whose treatment included an IDH1 peptide vaccine. All receptors derive from a man aged 45-65 years with glioma. CDR3s include the opening cysteine and the closing phenylalanine or tryptophan. A D gene is named only where the DNA matches it firmly. Clone size, where shown, is once, few, many, or a class for clones that have expanded.

TRBJ1-6 | . | TRBV9 | . | TGTGCCAGCAGCGTAGGGGCGACAGGTACCTCACCCCTCCACTTT | CASSVGATGTSPLHF
TRBJ2-1 | TRBD1 | TRBV5-1 | . | TGCGCCAGCAGCTCCAACGACAGGGGTGGTGAGCAGTTCTTC | CASSSNDRGGEQFF
TRBJ2-7 | . | TRBV9 | . | TGTGCCAGCAGCGTAGATGGGAGGGGGTTAAACGAGCAGTACTTC | CASSVDGRGLNEQYF
TRBJ1-2 | . | TRBV9 | . | TGTGCCAGCAGCGTAGACAGGGACTATGGCTACACCTTC | CASSVDRDYGYTF
TRBJ1-4 | . | TRBV30 | few | TGTGCCTGGAGTGGAGGGAATGAAAAACTGTTTTTT | CAWSGGNEKLFF
TRBJ2-1 | . | TRBV2 | once | TGTGCCAGCAGCGCAGGGAGGAATGAGCAGTTCTTC | CASSAGRNEQFF
TRBJ1-2 | . | TRBV7-2 | . | TGTGCCAGCAGCACCCGACAGACGACCAACTATGGCTACACCTTC | CASSTRQTTNYGYTF
TRBJ1-1 | . | TRBV19 | . | TGTGCCAGTAGTATAGCCGGGCACACTGAAGCTTTCTTT | CASSIAGHTEAFF
TRBJ2-3 | TRBD2 | TRBV6-6 | . | TGTGCCAGCACTTTACGGACTAGCGGGGACACAGATACGCAGTATTTT | CASTLRTSGDTDTQYF
TRBJ2-3 | . | TRBV4-1 | . | TGCGCCAGCAGCCAAGGGGCCAGGGGCGGGGGCACAGATACGCAGTATTTT | CASSQGARGGGTDTQYF
TRBJ2-1 | TRBD1 | TRBV4-1 | . | TGCGCCAGCAGCCGAGAGAGACAGGGGGCCTCCTACAATGAGCAGTTCTTC | CASSRERQGASYNEQFF